Detailed here is one T cell receptor beta chain. This sample is drawn from a study of blood T cell repertoires in COVID-19. The overall study: Italy, Spain and the United States were the sources of the convalescent and acute COVID-19 samples. Sources were T cells, B-cell-depleted T cells, or PBMCs; the material itself was cDNA or gDNA.

Original data processing: Estimation of nucleated cell counts was performed using reference gene primer amplification. The repertoire was sequenced with immunoSEQ multiplex PCR; TCRdb's copy has only in-frame clones and lacks some. V and J calls and clone size come straight from that table; D and trimming were deduced from the DNA. This sample has tens of thousands of clones, with about 72% found just once. V lost 5 bases to trimming and J lost 1 base, with 10 bases between them. CDR1 and CDR2 (germline): KGHDR, SFDVKD. This CDR3 contains 14 residues. Sequencing was carried out using peripheral blood. The chain joins TRBV24-1 to TRBJ1-1; D is undetermined. The receptor's source is a man between 65 and 85 years old with active or convalescent COVID-19. The CDR3 nucleotides read TGTGCCACCAGTGCAACGTCGGGGAACACTGAAGCTTTCTTT. Protein product: CATSATSGNTEAFF.